This T cell receptor beta chain was captured in a study of human T cells and chemical hapten exposure. A single record per CDR3 protein comes from TCRdb applying MiXCR to the RACE reads. In the table there are roughly 100,000 distinct CDR3 sequences, 9.5% to 12% of which are singletons. Time point described: patch test 1, 2 weeks after DPC sensitization. The sample's treatment: therapeutic diphenylcyclopropenone sensitization with weekly scalp DPC. This CDR3 is built from 14 residues. Germline V gene data show CDR1 as SGDLS and CDR2 as YYNGEE. V dropped 5 bases and J dropped 6 bases, with 17 bases sitting between them. This clonotype appeared many times.

The genes are TRBV9 and TRBJ1-1, with TRBD1 as a possible D gene (5 bases). The starting material was whole blood, obtained in connection with sensitization to the hapten diphenylcyclopropenone (DPC). The sequence derives from a woman between 40 and 50 years old with alopecia areata. Some clones in this sample may be carry-over from other donors' samples. In DNA, the CDR3 is TGTGCCAGCAGTCCGGGGCCAAAAGTTTCTGAAGCTTTCTTT. Translating it yields CASSPGPKVSEAFF.